Reported below is one T cell receptor (beta chain). Its target is not known. The entry originates in a study of a mutant IDH1 vaccine in newly diagnosed glioma. On the study more broadly: Most patients had radiochemotherapy with temozolomide before enrollment; others had one alone.

As to time point: week 47, end of study. Doses consisted of 300 ug of mutant IDH1 20-mer peptide each, paired with topical imiquimod. The study gave patients eight vaccinations in weeks 1, 3, 5, 7, 11, 15, 19, 23. This CDR3 has 12 residues. Germline assignment: CDR1 MNHEY and CDR2 SMNVEV (reference sequence). Trimming took off 4 bases at V and 2 bases at J, with 6 bases between the two ends. Repertoires were generated with immunoSEQ multiplex PCR, while TCRdb's copy carries only in-frame clones and drops some. The table has some 56,000 clones, around three quarters seen once. The source was PBMCs, collected from a glioma patient whose treatment included an IDH1 peptide vaccine. The genes are TRBV27 and TRBJ2-7; D not resolved. This TCR was sampled from a man aged 45-65 years with glioma. CDR3 amino acids: CASSSGPYEQYF. CDR3 sequence (DNA): TGTGCCAGCAGTTCCGGGCCCTACGAGCAGTACTTC.